This is a list of T cell receptor beta chains from one sample in a study of regulatory T cells in long-lasting Graves disease. TCRdb reanalysed the multiplex PCR reads using MiXCR and keeps one entry per CDR3 protein. Of a few hundred thousand distinct CDR3 sequences in the sample, approximately 23% were seen once. The input for sequencing was peripheral blood mononuclear cells (PBMCs), taken when the disease was refractory, from a patient treated with antithyroid drugs. These receptors were taken from a woman aged 40-49 years with Graves disease. The CDR3 runs from the conserved cysteine through the conserved F or W. The order of the fields is J gene, V gene, CDR3 protein.

J gene: TRBJ2-5; V gene: TRBV11-2; CDR3 protein: CASSPHGGQETQYF
J gene: TRBJ2-7; V gene: TRBV13; CDR3 protein: CASSFTGLAGIKAYEQYF
J gene: TRBJ2-2; V gene: TRBV2; CDR3 protein: CASSPDSVGTGELFF
J gene: TRBJ1-5; V gene: TRBV7-2; CDR3 protein: CASSLDLNQPQHF
J gene: TRBJ2-7; V gene: TRBV29-1; CDR3 protein: CSVSEGLRYEQYF
J gene: TRBJ2-7; V gene: TRBV27; CDR3 protein: CASSPLPGLELSEQYF
J gene: TRBJ1-1; V gene: TRBV28; CDR3 protein: CASSLWATGTTEAFF
J gene: TRBJ2-7; V gene: TRBV6-2/TRBV6-3; CDR3 protein: CASSLPLGTGYHEQYF
J gene: TRBJ1-3; V gene: TRBV20-1; CDR3 protein: CSARDLGSGNTIYF
J gene: TRBJ2-5; V gene: TRBV7-9; CDR3 protein: CASSSPKETQYF
J gene: TRBJ2-5; V gene: TRBV29-1; CDR3 protein: CSVDVQGARETQYF
J gene: TRBJ1-3; V gene: TRBV28; CDR3 protein: CASKVAGNTIYF
J gene: TRBJ1-1; V gene: TRBV19; CDR3 protein: CASRWGQGASEAFF
J gene: TRBJ2-7; V gene: TRBV5-4; CDR3 protein: CASSLADEQYF
J gene: TRBJ1-1; V gene: TRBV5-1; CDR3 protein: CASSILPGNTEAFF
J gene: TRBJ2-4; V gene: TRBV6-2/TRBV6-3; CDR3 protein: CASSYNGGENIQYF
J gene: TRBJ2-1; V gene: TRBV28; CDR3 protein: CASSSPGTEDYNEQFF
J gene: TRBJ2-5; V gene: TRBV11-3; CDR3 protein: CASSRTRRETQYF
J gene: TRBJ1-5; V gene: TRBV6-1; CDR3 protein: CASRSAGAVSGQPQHF
J gene: TRBJ2-1; V gene: TRBV7-2; CDR3 protein: CASSLEVAGVSEQFF
J gene: TRBJ2-7; V gene: TRBV27; CDR3 protein: CASSLVSGGTPYEQYF
J gene: TRBJ2-7; V gene: TRBV29-1; CDR3 protein: CSVLGQSYEQYF
J gene: TRBJ1-5; V gene: TRBV19; CDR3 protein: CASSMYRGQNSNQPQHF
J gene: TRBJ2-7; V gene: TRBV3-1; CDR3 protein: CASSQRQGSHEQYF
J gene: TRBJ1-1; V gene: TRBV7-8; CDR3 protein: CASSEGARNTEAFF
J gene: TRBJ2-7; V gene: TRBV20-1; CDR3 protein: CSARDVQDRGTWYEQYF
J gene: TRBJ1-5; V gene: TRBV6-1; CDR3 protein: CASSPETGTVQPQHF
J gene: TRBJ1-5; V gene: TRBV28; CDR3 protein: CASSGDRKRNQPQHF
J gene: TRBJ2-7; V gene: TRBV5-1; CDR3 protein: CASSLARHGLGEQYF
J gene: TRBJ2-7; V gene: TRBV20-1; CDR3 protein: CSANRVAATGYEQYF
J gene: TRBJ1-1; V gene: TRBV2; CDR3 protein: CASSGGSGARAFF
J gene: TRBJ2-5; V gene: TRBV2; CDR3 protein: CASSGVGPSETQYF
J gene: TRBJ1-5; V gene: TRBV28; CDR3 protein: CASSFLGLEPQHF
J gene: TRBJ2-6; V gene: TRBV12-3/TRBV12-4; CDR3 protein: CASSLETFSGANVLTF
J gene: TRBJ1-4; V gene: TRBV6-1; CDR3 protein: CASSDNGQPKGYLFF
J gene: TRBJ2-5; V gene: TRBV7-6; CDR3 protein: CASSLAKRGIQETQYF
J gene: TRBJ1-1; V gene: TRBV28; CDR3 protein: CASSFQMKAFF
J gene: TRBJ1-4; V gene: TRBV6-1; CDR3 protein: CATAGGEKLFF
J gene: TRBJ1-1; V gene: TRBV6-2/TRBV6-3; CDR3 protein: CASSFGIGNTEAFF
J gene: TRBJ1-5; V gene: TRBV19; CDR3 protein: CASSIWTGDQPQHF
J gene: TRBJ2-2; V gene: TRBV28; CDR3 protein: CASSQPRQWITGELFF
J gene: TRBJ1-5; V gene: TRBV28; CDR3 protein: CASSVPQGGNQPQHF
J gene: TRBJ1-3; V gene: TRBV6-5; CDR3 protein: CASSYDRDSGNTIYF
J gene: TRBJ2-2; V gene: TRBV11-2; CDR3 protein: CASRRDYRTGELFF
J gene: TRBJ2-7; V gene: TRBV28; CDR3 protein: CASSSGGPTYEQYF
J gene: TRBJ2-7; V gene: TRBV19; CDR3 protein: CASKGTRKTGDEQYF
J gene: TRBJ2-1; V gene: TRBV5-1; CDR3 protein: CASSLALLAYGYNEQFF
J gene: TRBJ2-7; V gene: TRBV27; CDR3 protein: CASRGRGNSYEQYF
J gene: TRBJ2-7; V gene: TRBV20-1; CDR3 protein: CSARRLAASYEQYF
J gene: TRBJ1-1; V gene: TRBV28; CDR3 protein: CASSWVSTGLGTAFF